The rows below give T cell receptor beta chains drawn from one sample of a study of blood T cells in healthy people across ages. TCRdb reprocessed the 5' RACE reads with MiXCR, giving one entry per CDR3 protein. The table includes hundreds of thousands of distinct CDR3 sequences, less than 45% detected once. Sequencing input: blood. The receptors originated from an elderly man in good health. CDR3s include the opening cysteine and the closing phenylalanine or tryptophan. D genes are given only for firm matches. Clone size is not always given. Where it is, it says once, few, many or a class for expanded clones.

abundance,v_gene,j_gene,d_gene,CDR3aa,CDR3nt
.,TRBV11-3,TRBJ2-5,.,CASSLGLERGKETQYF,TGTGCCAGCAGCTTAGGACTCGAAAGGGGGAAGGAGACCCAGTACTTC
.,TRBV4-3,TRBJ1-2,TRBD1,CASRLGTADYYGYTF,TGCGCCAGCAGGTTGGGGACAGCCGACTACTATGGCTACACCTTC
.,TRBV28,TRBJ2-5,TRBD2,CASSSLGTSGRQETQYF,TGTGCCAGCAGTTCTCTTGGGACTAGCGGGAGACAAGAGACCCAGTACTTC
.,TRBV28,TRBJ2-5,.,CASIQGAVKETQYF,TGTGCCAGCATTCAGGGCGCGGTCAAGGAGACCCAGTACTTC
once,TRBV29-1,TRBJ2-7,.,CSVEEGGYEQYF,TGCAGCGTTGAGGAGGGTGGGTACGAGCAGTACTTC
few,TRBV12-3/TRBV12-4,TRBJ2-5,TRBD2,CASRAREGETQYF,TGTGCCAGCAGAGCCCGGGAGGGGGAGACCCAGTACTTC
.,TRBV20-1,TRBJ2-4,.,CSAGPSREFTIQYF,TGCAGTGCTGGACCAAGCAGGGAGTTCACCATTCAGTACTTC
.,TRBV6-1,TRBJ2-1,.,CASSDRAGRREQFF,TGTGCCAGCAGTGATCGGGCGGGGAGACGGGAGCAGTTCTTC
many,TRBV7-9,TRBJ1-2,.,CASSLTDYGYTF,TGTGCCAGCAGCCTGACAGATTATGGCTACACCTTC
many,TRBV25-1,TRBJ2-7,.,CASSDSIPHEQYF,TGTGCCAGCAGTGACTCGATTCCACACGAGCAGTACTTC
few,TRBV12-5,TRBJ2-3,TRBD2,CASGTGTSPQYF,TGTGCTAGTGGGACCGGGACTAGTCCGCAGTATTTT
.,TRBV4-3,TRBJ2-5,.,CASSQDFGREQETQYF,TGCGCCAGCAGCCAAGATTTCGGGCGGGAACAAGAGACCCAGTACTTC
.,TRBV27,TRBJ2-7,TRBD1,CASSFCRGYSYNEQYF,TGTGCCAGCAGTTTTTGCAGGGGGTACTCCTACAACGAGCAGTACTTC
few,TRBV29-1,TRBJ1-5,TRBD1,CSVGTGGAGQPQHF,TGCAGCGTAGGGACAGGGGGCGCAGGTCAGCCCCAGCATTTT
.,TRBV7-9,TRBJ2-3,TRBD2,CASSSGAGGPIDTQYF,TGTGCCAGCAGCTCCGGGGCGGGAGGGCCGATAGATACGCAGTATTTT
.,TRBV20-1,TRBJ2-7,.,CSAKLSQGVHEQYF,TGCAGTGCTAAACTTTCACAGGGTGTCCACGAGCAGTACTTC
.,TRBV20-1,TRBJ2-1,TRBD2,CSARTSGNNEQFF,TGCAGTGCCAGGACTAGCGGGAACAATGAGCAGTTCTTC
.,TRBV3-1,TRBJ2-5,TRBD2,CASSQVGGLAEQETQYF,TGTGCCAGCAGCCAAGTTGGGGGACTAGCCGAACAAGAGACCCAGTACTTC
many,TRBV6-5,TRBJ1-2,TRBD1,CASSWGQGRGYTF,TGTGCCAGCAGTTGGGGACAGGGGCGCGGCTACACCTTC
few,TRBV6-5,TRBJ1-2,.,CASSNSGGYTF,TGTGCCAGCAGTAACTCGGGTGGCTACACCTTC
few,TRBV20-1,TRBJ1-5,TRBD1,CSAIRDRVNQPQHF,TGCAGTGCTATCCGGGACAGGGTTAATCAGCCCCAGCATTTT
.,TRBV3-1,TRBJ1-2,TRBD1,CASSEQGDHGYTF,TGTGCCAGCAGCGAACAGGGGGACCATGGCTACACCTTC
.,TRBV28,TRBJ1-5,.,CASSFLGVGQPQHF,TGTGCCAGCAGTTTTCTAGGGGTTGGACAGCCCCAGCATTTT
.,TRBV6-4,TRBJ2-3,.,CASSEGRAAITQYF,TGTGCCAGCAGTGAAGGCAGGGCGGCTATAACGCAGTATTTT
few,TRBV6-2/TRBV6-3,TRBJ2-7,TRBD1,CASSLITTGATYEQYF,TGTGCCAGCAGTCTCATTACAACAGGGGCGACCTACGAGCAGTACTTC
few,TRBV25-1,TRBJ2-5,TRBD2,CASSESSGMVETQYF,TGTGCCAGCAGTGAATCTAGCGGGATGGTTGAGACCCAGTACTTC
.,TRBV5-5,TRBJ1-1,.,CASSLVPNSWAFF,TGTGCCAGCAGCTTGGTCCCTAACAGTTGGGCTTTCTTT
.,TRBV6-5,TRBJ2-6,.,CASTGAGANVLTF,TGTGCCAGCACGGGGGCAGGGGCCAACGTCCTGACTTTC
many,TRBV4-3,TRBJ2-1,.,CASSHLGPNEQFF,TGCGCCAGCAGCCACCTGGGCCCAAATGAGCAGTTCTTC
.,TRBV20-1,TRBJ2-1,TRBD2,CSAISAGGMKGPSAQFF,TGCAGTGCCATCTCCGCGGGGGGTATGAAGGGCCCCTCGGCTCAGTTCTTC
few,TRBV6-5,TRBJ1-1,.,CASSYAGTNTEAFF,TGTGCCAGCAGTTACGCAGGGACGAACACTGAAGCTTTCTTT
.,TRBV11-2,TRBJ2-7,.,CASRLQGLEQYF,TGTGCCAGCAGGTTACAGGGCCTCGAGCAGTACTTC
.,TRBV6-2/TRBV6-3,TRBJ2-1,TRBD2,CASRSGVYNEQFF,TGTGCCAGCCGAAGCGGGGTATACAATGAGCAGTTCTTC
.,TRBV20-1,TRBJ2-5,.,CSARGLVVNEQYF,TGCAGTGCTCGAGGCCTAGTAGTCAATGAGCAGTACTTC
.,TRBV7-7,TRBJ1-5,.,CASPQGVQPQHF,TGTGCTAGCCCACAGGGTGTCCAGCCCCAGCATTTT
medium-sized,TRBV3-1,TRBJ2-3,.,CASTHPKTDTQYF,TGTGCCAGCACCCACCCGAAAACAGATACGCAGTATTTT
few,TRBV12-3/TRBV12-4,TRBJ2-6,.,CASSLGAESGANVLTF,TGTGCCAGCAGTTTAGGAGCGGAGTCTGGGGCCAACGTCCTGACTTTC
few,TRBV6-6,TRBJ1-6,.,CASNSQGTGNSPLHF,TGTGCCAGCAATTCCCAGGGGACGGGGAATTCACCCCTCCACTTT
few,TRBV12-3/TRBV12-4,TRBJ2-5,.,CASSLAGGGGAIQETQYF,TGTGCCAGCAGTTTAGCGGGCGGTGGGGGAGCGATCCAAGAGACCCAGTACTTC
many,TRBV5-6,TRBJ2-1,TRBD2,CASSLGIGGTYNEQFF,TGTGCCAGCAGCTTGGGTATCGGGGGGACCTACAATGAGCAGTTCTTC
few,TRBV7-2,TRBJ1-4,TRBD1,CASSRDRGTTNEKLFF,TGTGCCAGCAGCAGGGACAGGGGAACGACTAATGAAAAACTGTTTTTT
few,TRBV14,TRBJ1-6,.,CASSQERHPNSPLHF,TGTGCCAGCAGCCAAGAGAGACACCCTAATTCACCCCTCCACTTT
.,TRBV5-1,TRBJ1-2,.,CASHRQPTGNYGYTF,TGCGCCAGCCACCGCCAGCCTACAGGGAACTATGGCTACACCTTC
few,TRBV6-2/TRBV6-3,TRBJ2-1,.,CASSYSRAGSYNEQFF,TGTGCCAGCAGTTACTCGAGAGCGGGCTCCTACAATGAGCAGTTCTTC
many,TRBV29-1,TRBJ2-5,.,CSVGQSGETQYF,TGCAGCGTAGGACAGAGCGGGGAGACCCAGTACTTC
.,TRBV28,TRBJ1-2,.,CASSLPAGYGYTF,TGTGCCAGCAGTTTACCAGCTGGCTATGGCTACACCTTC
few,TRBV19,TRBJ2-6,TRBD1,CASTKGGAAGANVLTF,TGTGCCAGTACGAAAGGGGGCGCGGCTGGGGCCAACGTCCTGACTTTC
.,TRBV3-1,TRBJ1-4,.,CASSQAQGQGEKLFF,TGTGCCAGCAGCCAGGCTCAGGGGCAGGGAGAAAAACTGTTTTTT
few,TRBV7-9,TRBJ2-3,.,CASSFYGSDTQYF,TGTGCCAGCAGCTTCTACGGTTCAGATACGCAGTATTTT
.,TRBV29-1,TRBJ2-5,TRBD1,CSVVGGGQETQYF,TGCAGCGTAGTAGGGGGCGGCCAAGAGACCCAGTACTTC
.,TRBV7-2,TRBJ2-7,TRBD1,CASSVYRGPYEQYF,TGTGCCAGCAGCGTTTACAGGGGCCCCTACGAGCAGTACTTC
few,TRBV29-1,TRBJ2-3,.,CSVGQGRGTDTQYF,TGCAGCGTGGGGCAGGGGCGGGGCACAGATACGCAGTATTTT
many,TRBV25-1,TRBJ1-1,.,CASSYIGTEAFF,TGTGCCAGCAGTTACATCGGGACTGAAGCTTTCTTT